The text below deals with one T cell receptor (beta chain). The data stem from a study of cytomegalovirus exposure and HLA in healthy donors. PCR used 60 Vbeta primers and 13 Jbeta primers. The data were produced by immunoSEQ multiplex PCR, yet TCRdb's version contains in-frame clones alone and is incomplete. This table has approximately 110,000 clones, 75% to 85% appearing once. CDR1 SNHLY and CDR2 FYNNEI come from the germline V gene. Trimming took 6 bases from V and 4 from J, leaving 10 bases between them. This CDR3 has 13 amino acids. The chain employs TRBV2 and TRBJ2-4; D might be TRBD1 (5 bases). This sequence was found in a middle-aged man in good health and CMV-seronegative. Sample: PBMCs. CDR3 amino acids: CASRQDPKNIQYF. CDR3 DNA: TGTGCCAGCAGACAGGACCCAAAAAACATTCAGTACTTC.